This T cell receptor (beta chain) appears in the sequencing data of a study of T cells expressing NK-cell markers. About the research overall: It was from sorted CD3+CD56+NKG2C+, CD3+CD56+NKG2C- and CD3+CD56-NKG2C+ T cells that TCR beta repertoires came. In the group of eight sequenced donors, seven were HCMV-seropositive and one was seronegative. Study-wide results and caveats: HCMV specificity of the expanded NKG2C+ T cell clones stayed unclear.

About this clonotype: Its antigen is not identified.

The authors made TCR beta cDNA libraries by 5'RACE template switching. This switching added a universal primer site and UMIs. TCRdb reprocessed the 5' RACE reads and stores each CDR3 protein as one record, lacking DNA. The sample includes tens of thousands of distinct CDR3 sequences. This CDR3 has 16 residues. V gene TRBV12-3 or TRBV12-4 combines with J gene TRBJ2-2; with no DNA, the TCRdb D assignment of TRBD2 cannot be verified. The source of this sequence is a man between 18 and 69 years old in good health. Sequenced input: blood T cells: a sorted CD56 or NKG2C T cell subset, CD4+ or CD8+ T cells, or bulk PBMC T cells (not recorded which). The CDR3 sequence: CASSLQAGGYPRELFF.